One T cell receptor (beta chain) is described in this entry. The sample comes from a study of blood T cell repertoires in COVID-19. Background on the study: T cells, B-cell-depleted T cells, or PBMCs supplied cDNA or gDNA.

Per the authors' pipeline: Reference gene primer amplification gave nucleated cell count estimates. The table came from immunoSEQ multiplex PCR; TCRdb's copy has only in-frame clones and leaves some out. The V and J calls and clone size are taken from that table; D and trimming were inferred from the DNA. The profile shows tens of thousands of clones, more than 80% of them singletons. This TCR was recovered from a woman aged 60-70 years with acute or convalescent COVID-19. Sequencing used peripheral blood.

CDR3 sequence (DNA): TGTGCCAGCAGCTTAAGTTCGACTTCGAATCAGCCCCAGCATTTT. The encoded protein is CASSLSSTSNQPQHF. The chain combines TRBV7-2 with TRBJ1-5; D gene ambiguous. Trimming stripped 2 bases from V and 4 bases from J, with 12 bases between. CDR1 SGHTA and CDR2 FQGNSA come from the germline V gene. The CDR3 runs to 15 residues.